Here is one T cell receptor beta chain with its context. Its antigen is not identified. This specimen comes from a study of cytomegalovirus exposure and HLA in healthy donors. Study-level findings and limits: Later on, a genetic analysis was performed. It linked a missense variant in DCLRE1C with V- and J-gene trimming of TCR beta. Likely technical artifact: a cluster of highly shared sequence variants. It was only CMV serostatus that was available as immune exposure information.

The CDR3 contains 12 residues. Between the trimmed V and J ends, which lost 5 bases and 8 bases, there was a span of 10 bases. Per the germline V gene, CDR1 is PRHDT and CDR2 is FYEKMQ (reference sequence). The PCR employed 60 Vbeta primers together with 13 Jbeta primers. The repertoire was sequenced with immunoSEQ multiplex PCR; TCRdb's copy has only in-frame clones and lacks some. The top ten clones hold about 1% of a sample with a few hundred thousand clones, roughly 90% of them seen once. This TCR was sampled from a young woman in good health and CMV-seronegative. The gene calls are TRBV13 and TRBJ1-5; D not certain. The sample was PBMCs. The CDR3 DNA follows: TGTGCCAGCAGCCGAGAGGGTAAGCCCCAGCATTTT. The encoded protein is CASSREGKPQHF.